This section outlines one T cell receptor (beta chain) sequence together with its context. The antigen remains unidentified. Between the trimmed V and J ends, which lost 4 bases and 2 bases, there was a span of 13 bases. The CDR3 runs to 15 residues. Germline assignment: CDR1 SGHKS and CDR2 YYEKEE (reference sequence). These data come from a study of lymphopenia after photon versus proton radiotherapy. Findings of the study overall: Survival link was tested only in deceased patients; proton benefit remains a possibility.

Assay: immunoSEQ multiplex PCR; the TCRdb copy retains only in-frame clones and omits some. The sample has 30,000 to 45,000 clones, under 90% seen once; the top ten hold around 2.9%. The sequence came from a man aged 45-65 years with gastric cancer. The specimen was peripheral blood, collected from a patient treated with photon-based radiotherapy. The genes are TRBV5-5 and TRBJ1-3; D possibly corresponds to TRBD1 (5 bases). The CDR3 DNA follows: TGTGCCAGCAGCCGAACAGGACGTACTGGAAACACCATATATTTT. Its translation is CASSRTGRTGNTIYF.